This TCR beta chain was observed in a study of regulatory T cells in long-lasting Graves disease (dated by TCRdb to about 2021). For the wider study: Newly diagnosed Graves' disease patients had taken antithyroid drugs for less than 3 months. Patients with persistent Graves' disease were compared with patients with newly diagnosed Graves' disease using TCR sequencing and RNA sequencing of peripheral blood. A total of around 35 samples were covered by TCR sequencing, comprising roughly 13 persistent and around 20 newly diagnosed Graves' disease patients. The study was conducted in China and was registered as a clinical trial. Study-wide findings and limitations: Preferential use of TRBV28, TRBJ1-2 and TRBJ2-5 was observed in persistent disease, whereas TRBV20-1 and TRBJ2-1 were favored in newly diagnosed disease. Compared with newly diagnosed patients, patients with persistent Graves' disease had lower TCR Shannon entropy and fewer highly expanded clones, which suggests clonal expansion. Only peripheral blood was studied, because thyroid tissue, the primary lesion, was inaccessible. The authors noted that the small sample size was a limitation that may lower accuracy. More public clonotypes were shared among persistent patients (around 3,000) than among newly diagnosed patients (roughly 960). Only the TCR beta chain was sequenced and analyzed.

In the paper's terms, the time point label means: newly diagnosed GD, antithyroid drugs for less than 3 months. For both TCR sequencing and RNA sequencing, RNA was extracted from PBMCs in TRIzol. The diagnosis of Graves' disease followed American Thyroid Association guidelines. Recruitment of patients was carried out at an endocrinology department in Xi'an, China. From each patient, around 9.3 milliliters of peripheral blood was collected into an EDTA anticoagulant tube. Ficoll Paque Plus density gradient separation was used to isolate PBMCs, and no further T cell sorting was performed. An Agilent 2100 Bioanalyzer and agarose gel were used to assess RNA quality, and a NanoDrop 2000 was used to measure RNA concentration. As regards this clonotype: Its target antigen remains unknown. Base qualities are not provided; no much larger clone lies one nucleotide away.

The library was produced with multiplex PCR. TCRdb lists the instrument as Illumina HiSeq 4000. To build TCR beta libraries, CDR3 regions were amplified by Arm-PCR using iRepertoire HTBI primers. Gel purification was performed on PCR products prior to sequencing. In the original analysis: Gene usage analysis of CDR3 amino acid clonotypes used the 50 to 70 TRBV and 11 to 15 TRBJ segments found across samples. COPE and FqMerger were used to merge the filtered high-quality paired reads into contigs. Contigs were aligned with BLAST to IMGT TRBV, TRBD and TRBJ reference genes, and CDR3 was defined per IMGT. Any clonotype with a frequency above 0.1% was counted as a highly expanded clone. Repertoire diversity was measured by Shannon entropy, and V-J evenness by the Gini coefficient. Public clonotypes were defined as clonotypes shared by more than one individual. TCRdb ran its own pipeline on the public reads, namely fastp trimming at Q25 and MiXCR clone calling, and kept in-frame beta chains. Duplicate CDR3 protein sequences are folded into a single record with the most common DNA and genes. It is TCRdb's table, rather than the study itself, that gives the V and J calls and clone size. The sample table records 360,000 or so distinct CDR3 sequences; roughly 12% of these occur just once. The ten largest clones take up 18% of the sample.

The CDR3 spans 17 residues, from the cysteine through the phenylalanine. The DNA shown is the 51-base CDR3, in frame from base 1. CDR1 and CDR2 are drawn from the germline V gene: SQVTM, ANQGSEA. The V end gives up 5 bases and the J end 2 bases, leaving 14 bases in the junction not matched to a gene. These same records also appear under a second study, on T cells in Graves' hyperthyroidism and ophthalmopathy. As the second study states: A patient counted as having stable Graves' hyperthyroidism if no progression to ophthalmopathy occurred over 18 months of follow-up. Hyperthyroidism patients were aged 18 to 65 years and newly diagnosed, with disease duration of less than 2 months. Exclusion was applied to patients with uncontrolled infections, other autoimmune diseases, pregnancy or lactation. Diagnoses were established on the basis of clinical symptoms, serum thyroxine and TRAb, thyroid ultrasound, and orbital computed tomography. The first round of RT-PCR for the TCR CDR3 was performed with the HTBI primer set and the Qiagen OneStep RT-PCR kit. Blood samples also contained most of the expanded thyroid clonotypes (frequency above 0.001), which suggests that blood repertoires may reflect thyroid immune responses. Ophthalmopathy was separated from stable hyperthyroidism by a 13 V-J signature model, with approximately 90% sensitivity and approximately 81% specificity obtained in cross-validation and 80%/75% obtained in testing. In validation, progression to ophthalmopathy was predicted by the model with 55% to 71% sensitivity and 72.22% specificity, a median of about 6.8 months before onset. To identify TCR V-J signatures that set the groups apart, the researchers used a discovery cohort of more than 95 patients, made up of under 50 with Graves' ophthalmopathy and some 55 with stable Graves' hyperthyroidism. An independent validation cohort of under 20 hyperthyroidism patients and 17 patients who later progressed to ophthalmopathy tested prospective prediction of ophthalmopathy. The roughly 100 discovery patients were randomly divided into training and test sets at a 7:3 ratio. In about 6 Graves' hyperthyroidism patients, the study also compared T-cell repertoires from thyroid tissue with T-cell repertoires from blood. After sampling, hyperthyroidism patients received methimazole starting at 30 mg daily, and ophthalmopathy patients received high-dose intravenous methylprednisolone. The libraries were constructed in a second round of multiplex PCR and then size-selected and purified. The libraries were sequenced on an Illumina HiSeq2000 using paired-end 100 bp reads. Raw data were processed with SOAPnuke, discarding reads with adapters, uncalled bases, mean Phred below 15, or no exact constant-primer or identifier match. COPE v1.2.5 was used to merge the high-quality paired reads, and each unique nucleotide sequence was defined as a clonotype. Clonotypes were aligned to IMGT TRBV, TRBD and TRBJ reference segments using MiTCR v1.1. Analysis was restricted to V-J combinations with a frequency above 0.0001, which covered 98% to 99.2% of repertoires. A TCS score was defined as the ratio of F50 (clonal expansion) to E x V (chaos), with BLOSUM62-based TCRdist applied between CDR3 peptides within each V-J. Welch's t-statistics and random forest reduced just over 500 V-J features to roughly 13, which were used in a naive Bayes classifier (R e1071). Sample size was not statistically predetermined, and investigators were not blinded to group allocation. According to the paper, TCR Vbeta CDR3 sequencing was carried out on over 130 peripheral blood samples, which came from 40 to 45 ophthalmopathy, 80 or so hyperthyroidism and about 17 progressor patients.

The V and J segments used are TRBV29-1 and TRBJ2-1; 8 nucleotides in the junction match TRBD2. The TCR was taken from a woman younger than 30 with Graves disease. Donor details come from another sample of the same person, matched by shared clones. The material sequenced was peripheral blood mononuclear cells (PBMCs), taken at new diagnosis, from a patient treated with antithyroid drugs. The CDR3 reads CSVCPRRHGGAYNEQFF. The DNA sequence is as follows: TGCAGCGTTTGCCCCAGGCGGCACGGGGGGGCCTACAATGAGCAGTTCTTC.